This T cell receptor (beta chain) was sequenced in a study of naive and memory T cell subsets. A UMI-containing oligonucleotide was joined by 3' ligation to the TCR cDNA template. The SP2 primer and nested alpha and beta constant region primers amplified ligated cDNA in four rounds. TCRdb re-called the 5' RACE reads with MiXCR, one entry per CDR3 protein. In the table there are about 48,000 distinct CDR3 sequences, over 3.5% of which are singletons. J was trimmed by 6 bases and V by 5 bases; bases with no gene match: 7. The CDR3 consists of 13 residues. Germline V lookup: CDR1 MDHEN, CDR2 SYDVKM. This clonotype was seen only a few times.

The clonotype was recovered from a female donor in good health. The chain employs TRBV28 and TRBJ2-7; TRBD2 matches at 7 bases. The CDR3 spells CASSPSGDPEQYF. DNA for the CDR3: TGTGCCAGCAGTCCCAGCGGGGACCCCGAGCAGTACTTC.